The 8 T cell receptor beta chains below come from one sample, sequenced in a study of T cells of healthy individuals. TCRdb re-analysed the 5' RACE reads in MiXCR, keeping a single row per CDR3 protein. Of some 39,000 distinct CDR3 sequences listed, 4% to 5.5% were seen once; the top ten hold 9% to 10%. The receptors originated from a human donor in good health.

Many counts were recorded for this clonotype. CDR3 sequence reads: CATHPSADPYSNQPQHF. The CDR3 nucleotides are TGTGCCACACATCCATCCGCAGACCCTTATAGCAATCAGCCCCAGCATTTT. The chain recombines TRBV6-1 with TRBJ1-5; no clear D gene. Germline V gene lookup returns CDR1 MNHNS and CDR2 SASEGT. This CDR3 has 17 amino acids. Trimming pared 10 bases from V and 0 bases from J, leaving 22 bases between.

This clonotype was observed at least ten times. This chain joins TRBV29-1 and TRBJ2-2; 9 bases are shared with TRBD1. This CDR3 is 14 amino acids long. V was pared by 4 bases and J by 1 base, with 1 base of the junction left unmatched. Germline V gives CDR1 SQVTM, CDR2 ANQGSEA. CDR3 residues: CSVGGQGNTGELFF. DNA for the CDR3: TGCAGCGTTGGGGGACAGGGGAACACCGGGGAGCTGTTTTTT.

This clonotype was detected ten times or more. The chain employs TRBV29-1 and TRBJ2-3, with 9 positions matching TRBD2. The CDR3 is made up of 15 amino acids. Trimming removed 3 bases from V and 4 bases from J; junction bases left unmatched: 8. The V gene's germline CDR1 is SQVTM and CDR2 ANQGSEA. The CDR3 loop is CSVDPGLARSDTQYF. In nucleotides, the CDR3 is TGCAGCGTTGACCCCGGACTAGCGCGATCAGATACGCAGTATTTT.

This clonotype was seen many times. This chain joins TRBV7-9 and TRBJ2-1; D remains unclear. Trimming removed 5 bases at V and 6 bases at J, with 5 bases between. Germline V gene lookup returns CDR1 SEHNR and CDR2 FQNEAQ (reference sequence). The CDR3 covers 11 residues. CDR3 residues: CASSSSNEQFF. In DNA form, the CDR3 reads TGTGCCAGCAGCAGTAGCAATGAGCAGTTCTTC.

This clonotype was recorded at least ten times. The chain recombines TRBV12-3 or TRBV12-4 with TRBJ2-2; D is ambiguous. CDR3 length equals 13 residues. Deletions cut 5 bases from V and 6 bases from J, with 10 bases between. CDR3 protein: CASSLEAAGELFF. CDR3 nucleotides: TGTGCCAGCAGTCTAGAAGCAGCCGGGGAGCTGTTTTTT.

CDR3 in amino acids: CASSLRRLGTYEQYF. Here the CDR3 DNA reads TGTGCCAGCAGCTTGAGAAGATTAGGGACCTACGAGCAGTACTTC. V usage is TRBV5-6 and J usage is TRBJ2-7; D gene ambiguous. The CDR3 spans 15 residues. CDR1 is SGHDT, CDR2 YYEEEE, per germline. V dropped 1 base and J dropped 2 bases, with 13 bases sitting between them.

This clonotype was seen at least ten times. The rearrangement links TRBV20-1 to TRBJ1-4; TRBD1 might be the D (6 bases). CDR1 and CDR2 (germline): DFQATT, SNEGSKA (reference sequence). The CDR3 sequence is 14 residues long. With 6 bases removed from V and 2 bases from J, the gap between germline ends came to 13 bases. The CDR3 coding sequence is TGCAGTGCGCCGCAGGGGCCCACTAATGAAAAACTGTTTTTT. Translation: CSAPQGPTNEKLFF.

This clonotype appeared many times. This chain uses TRBV18 with TRBJ2-5; 9 nucleotides line up with TRBD2. Losses at the gene ends were 1 base for V and 5 bases for J; bases not matched to a gene: 11. The germline gives CDR1 KGHSH, CDR2 LQKENI. The CDR3 is made up of 17 amino acids. CDR3 DNA: TGTGCCAGCTCACCACGGCGCGCGGGGGGGCCCCCGGAGACCCAGTACTTC. Residues: CASSPRRAGGPPETQYF.